A selection of T cell receptor beta chains follows, all from one sample in a study of CD8+CD57+ T cells in acquired aplastic anemia. TCRdb reprocessed the reads with MiXCR, giving one entry per CDR3 protein. The sample includes about 220,000 distinct CDR3 sequences, 40% to 50% of them seen just once. Sequencing was carried out using sorted CD4+, CD8+, or CD8+CD57+ T cells (not recorded which) from PBMCs. Receptor source: a human donor with aplastic anemia. Both conserved end residues are part of each CDR3. D genes are given only for firm matches. Only some rows state a clone size, as once, few, many or a class for expanded clones.

D	size	V	J	DNA	CDR3
.	.	TRBV7-9	TRBJ2-2	TGTGCCAGCAGCTTGAGAACACCCGGGGAGCTGTTTTTT	CASSLRTPGELFF
.	many	TRBV20-1	TRBJ1-2	TGCAGTGCTAGAGAAGGGGCAAACGACTATGGCTACACCTTC	CSAREGANDYGYTF
.	few	TRBV28	TRBJ1-1	TGTGCCAGCAGCTTTCGGGGGGGAGCTTTCTTT	CASSFRGGAFF
.	.	TRBV5-1	TRBJ1-6	TGCGCCAGCAGCACAGCGTCCTTGGATAATTCACCCCTCCACTTT	CASSTASLDNSPLHF
.	.	TRBV15	TRBJ1-2	TGTGCCACCAGCAGACAGGAGAACTATGGCTACACCTTC	CATSRQENYGYTF
.	many	TRBV6-5	TRBJ1-1	TGTGCCAGCAGTTACACAGTGGGGAACACTGAAGCTTTCTTT	CASSYTVGNTEAFF
.	.	TRBV2	TRBJ2-7	TGTGCCAGCAGTGAACGGGGTCCCTACGAGCAGTACTTC	CASSERGPYEQYF
.	.	TRBV20-1	TRBJ2-5	TGCAGTGCTAGAGACGCACTGGGATGGCAAGAGACCCAGTACTTC	CSARDALGWQETQYF
.	.	TRBV15	TRBJ2-2	TGTGCCACCAGCAGAGACCTCAGGCAGGGCTTGAAGGCCGGGGAGCTGTTTTTT	CATSRDLRQGLKAGELFF
TRBD2	many	TRBV28	TRBJ2-7	TGTGCCAGCAGGTCAGCGGGAGATGACGAGCAGTACTTC	CASRSAGDDEQYF
.	many	TRBV4-2	TRBJ2-6	TGTGCCAGCAGCCAGTTAGAAGGTGGTGGGGCCAACGTCCTGACTTTC	CASSQLEGGGANVLTF
.	.	TRBV20-1	TRBJ2-5	TGCAGTGCTAGCCAACCTCTTACAGGGTTTTGGGGAGAGACCCAGTACTTC	CSASQPLTGFWGETQYF
TRBD1	.	TRBV15	TRBJ1-2	TGTGCCACCAGCAGCTCCCGGGACAGCGAAGCTAACTATGGCTACACCTTC	CATSSSRDSEANYGYTF
TRBD1	once	TRBV2	TRBJ2-1	TGTGCCAGCAGTATCCCCGGGACAGCGTACAATGAGCAGTTCTTC	CASSIPGTAYNEQFF
TRBD2	many	TRBV19	TRBJ2-1	TGTGCCAGTAGTATAAGTCTAGCGGGAGCTGGTGAGCAGTTCTTC	CASSISLAGAGEQFF
.	.	TRBV9	TRBJ1-2	TGTGCCAGCAGCGGGACAAATGGCTACACCTTC	CASSGTNGYTF
.	.	TRBV19	TRBJ1-1	TGTGCCAGTAGTATGGTCGGGGGCGATGAAGCTTTCTTT	CASSMVGGDEAFF
.	few	TRBV29-1	TRBJ1-2	TGCAGCGAGAGTAGGGGCTACACCTTC	CSESRGYTF
.	.	TRBV7-7	TRBJ2-7	TGTGCTAGCAGCTTAGACGGGGTGGGGGAGCAGTACTTC	CASSLDGVGEQYF
.	many	TRBV5-1	TRBJ1-5	TGCGCCATCGGGAACAGGGCCGCTCAGCCCCAGCATTTT	CAIGNRAAQPQHF
.	.	TRBV7-2	TRBJ2-5	TGTGCCAGCAGCTTAACCGAGACCCAGTACTTC	CASSLTETQYF
.	.	TRBV5-8	TRBJ2-2	TGTGCCAGCAGCCAAGGCCGGCGGGTTGGGGGGGAGCTGTTTTTT	CASSQGRRVGGELFF
TRBD1	.	TRBV6-2/TRBV6-3	TRBJ2-1	TGTGCCAGCAGTAACCGGGACAGGCGTTTTCCCGAGGATGAGCAGTTCTTC	CASSNRDRRFPEDEQFF
.	many	TRBV27	TRBJ2-7	TGTGCCAGCAGTTTGGCACAGACCAAATACGAGCAGTACTTC	CASSLAQTKYEQYF
TRBD1	many	TRBV20-1	TRBJ2-1	TGCAGTGCAACGGGACAGGGGATGAGCAATGAGCAGTTCTTC	CSATGQGMSNEQFF
.	many	TRBV19	TRBJ2-7	TGTGCCAGTAGTAAACGGAGTTCCTACGAGCAGTACTTC	CASSKRSSYEQYF
.	many	TRBV7-3	TRBJ2-1	TGTGCCAGCAGCTCAACAGAGTACAATGAGCAGTTCTTC	CASSSTEYNEQFF
TRBD1	.	TRBV29-1	TRBJ2-1	TGCAGCGTTGAGTCTACGACTGGGGACAGCTCCTACAATGAGCAGTTCTTC	CSVESTTGDSSYNEQFF
.	many	TRBV19	TRBJ2-7	TGTGCCAGTAGTATGTCCGGGGTTAGCGGATACTACGAGCAGTACTTC	CASSMSGVSGYYEQYF
.	.	TRBV2	TRBJ1-4	TGTGCCAGCTCCGTTTTACTGATGGAAAAACTGTTTTTT	CASSVLLMEKLFF
.	many	TRBV5-6	TRBJ2-3	TGTGCCAGTCAGATAGCAGATACGCAGTATTTT	CASQIADTQYF
TRBD1	.	TRBV25-1	TRBJ1-1	TGTGCCAGCAGCCAGACAGGGATTGAGAACACTGAAGCTTTCTTT	CASSQTGIENTEAFF
TRBD1	many	TRBV9	TRBJ2-3	TGTGCCAGCAGCCGCGCAGGGGGCGAGGGTCCCGCAGATACGCAGTATTTT	CASSRAGGEGPADTQYF
.	many	TRBV7-8	TRBJ2-7	TGTGCCAGCAGCCCCGGGGTACAATCCTACGAGCAGTACTTC	CASSPGVQSYEQYF
.	.	TRBV5-1	TRBJ2-7	TGCGCCAGCCAACGGAGGGAAGGCGAGCAGTACTTC	CASQRREGEQYF
.	many	TRBV14	TRBJ1-4	TGTGCCAGCAGCCAATGGGTCACTAATGAAAAACTGTTTTTT	CASSQWVTNEKLFF
.	.	TRBV7-8	TRBJ2-1	TGTGCCAGCAGTTCCAACTCAGGGAGCAGCTCCTACAATGAGCAGTTCTTC	CASSSNSGSSSYNEQFF
.	few	TRBV12-3/TRBV12-4	TRBJ1-1	TGTGCCAGCAGTACACAGGGTTGGGGCACTGAAGCTTTCTTT	CASSTQGWGTEAFF
.	.	TRBV10-3	TRBJ2-1	TGTGCCATCAGTGAGTCCTTGGGGAGCGGTCGAAACAATGAGCAGTTCTTC	CAISESLGSGRNNEQFF
.	once	TRBV7-3	TRBJ2-3	TGTGCCAGCAGCCCCACTTCGAGCAAGCGGGATACGCAGTATTTT	CASSPTSSKRDTQYF
TRBD2	many	TRBV6-4	TRBJ2-2	TGTGCCAGCAGTGACTCTAGCGGGGGGGCCGGGGAGCTGTTTTTT	CASSDSSGGAGELFF
.	.	TRBV7-8	TRBJ2-7	TGTGCCAGCAGTTTGGGGACCCAGACCTACGAGCAGTACTTC	CASSLGTQTYEQYF
TRBD1	.	TRBV30	TRBJ2-3	TGTGCCTGGAGCACCGGGACAGGGGGGAATACGCAGTATTTT	CAWSTGTGGNTQYF
TRBD1	.	TRBV6-5	TRBJ1-1	TGTGCCAGCAGGCGGGACAGGGGGCGGACTGAAGCTTTCTTT	CASRRDRGRTEAFF
.	many	TRBV15	TRBJ2-2	TGTGCCACCTTCAGGGACCCCCGAATTAACGGGGAGCTGTTTTTT	CATFRDPRINGELFF
TRBD1	many	TRBV19	TRBJ1-2	TGTGCCAGTAGTATCCGACAGGGGGACCCCACTAACTATGGCTACACCTTC	CASSIRQGDPTNYGYTF
TRBD1	few	TRBV30	TRBJ1-5	TGTGCCTGTTTGACAGGGGGCAATCAGCCCCAGCATTTT	CACLTGGNQPQHF
.	few	TRBV6-1	TRBJ2-7	TGTGCCAGCAGTGAAAAGGCTATACGCTTTACGGAGCAGTACTTC	CASSEKAIRFTEQYF
TRBD2	many	TRBV20-1	TRBJ2-5	TGCAGTGCTACCGGGACTAGCGGGAGGTACCAAGAGACCCAGTACTTC	CSATGTSGRYQETQYF
.	many	TRBV13	TRBJ2-7	TGTGCCAGCAGCCCGCGCCCTAGCGAGTTCGGCTACGAGCAGTACTTC	CASSPRPSEFGYEQYF
TRBD2	many	TRBV20-1	TRBJ2-3	TGCAGTGCTAGAGATATGGGACTAGCGGGCGGGGATACGCAGTATTTT	CSARDMGLAGGDTQYF
TRBD1	many	TRBV30	TRBJ2-7	TGTGCCTGGGGGCAAGGGACAGGGGGAGATGAGCAGTACTTC	CAWGQGTGGDEQYF
.	many	TRBV9	TRBJ1-2	TGTGCCAGCAGCGCCGAAAGACGAACCGGGACAACAAATCTCGGCTACACCTTC	CASSAERRTGTTNLGYTF
.	.	TRBV6-6	TRBJ2-2	TGTGCCAGCAGTCTTATTTTGTCGGGGGAGCTGTTTTTT	CASSLILSGELFF
.	.	TRBV10-1	TRBJ1-5	TGCGCCAGCGTAGGGACGGCCGATCAGTCCCAGCATTTT	CASVGTADQSQHF
.	.	TRBV29-1	TRBJ2-1	TGCAGCGTAGTAGGGGCGGGATGGATGGATGAGCAGTTCTTC	CSVVGAGWMDEQFF
.	many	TRBV4-3	TRBJ2-5	TGCGCCAGCAGCCAAGATCGGGGACTCGAAAAGACCCAGTACTTC	CASSQDRGLEKTQYF
.	.	TRBV29-1	TRBJ1-1	TGCAGCGGGGGGGGGGCGCGCACTGAAGCTTTCTTT	CSGGGARTEAFF